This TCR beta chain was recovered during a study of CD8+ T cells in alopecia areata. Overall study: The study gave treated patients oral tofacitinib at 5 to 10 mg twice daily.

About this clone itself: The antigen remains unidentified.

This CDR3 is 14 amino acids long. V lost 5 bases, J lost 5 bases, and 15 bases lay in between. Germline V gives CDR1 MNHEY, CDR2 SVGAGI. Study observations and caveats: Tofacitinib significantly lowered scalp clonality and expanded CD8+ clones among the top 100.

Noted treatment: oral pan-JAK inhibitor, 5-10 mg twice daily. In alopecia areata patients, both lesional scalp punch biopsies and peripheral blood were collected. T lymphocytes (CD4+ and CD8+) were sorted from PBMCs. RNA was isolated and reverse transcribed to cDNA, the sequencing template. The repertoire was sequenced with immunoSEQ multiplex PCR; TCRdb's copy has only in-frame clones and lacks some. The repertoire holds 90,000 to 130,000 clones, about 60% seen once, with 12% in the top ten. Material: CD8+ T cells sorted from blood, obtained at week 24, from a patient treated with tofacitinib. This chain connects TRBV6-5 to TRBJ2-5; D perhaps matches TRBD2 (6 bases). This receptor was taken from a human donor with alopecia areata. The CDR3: CASSAPGEWETQYF. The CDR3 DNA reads TGTGCCAGCAGTGCACCGGGGGAATGGGAGACCCAGTACTTC.